This T cell receptor beta chain was sequenced for a study of T cell repertoires in cytomegalovirus infection. Looking at the study overall: From public TCR beta signatures came an indication of both CMV infection and matching HLA type.

The germline CDR1 and CDR2 sequences are SGHVS and FNYEAQ. The CDR3 sequence is 14 residues long. The ends lost 5 bases at V and 8 bases at J; junction bases unmatched: 7. TCRdb reanalysed the reads using MiXCR and keeps one entry per CDR3 protein. Of 400,000 or so distinct CDR3 sequences listed, under 40% are singletons. The study, taken as a whole, reports: CMV-specific TCR beta clonotypes restricted by HLA-C dominated the ex vivo response. Based on cumulative public TCR beta family frequency, carriers of CMV plus the relevant HLA were identified.

This clonotype was picked up a small number of times. Its cognate antigen is unknown. This chain uses TRBV7-6 with TRBJ1-4; 8 bases fit TRBD1. Sequencing was carried out using PBMCs. The clonotype comes from a human donor in good health (CMV status not recorded). Some clones in this sample may be carry-over from other donors' samples. This CDR3 reads CASSDRGSAEKLFF. The DNA of the CDR3 is TGTGCCAGCAGCGACAGGGGATCTGCGGAAAAACTGTTTTTT.